These T cell receptor beta chains were read from a single sample in a study of blood T cell repertoires in COVID-19. Sequencing used immunoSEQ multiplex PCR; TCRdb keeps in-frame clones, though not all of them. The table records 50,000 to 70,000 clones, about nine tenths of them present only once. The sample was peripheral blood. Receptors originate from a woman in her seventies with active COVID-19. The CDR3 runs from the conserved cysteine through the conserved F or W. Each record gives: clone size, J gene, D gene, V gene, CDR3 protein, CDR3 DNA. D genes are given only for firm matches. Only part of the rows carry a size: once, few, many, or a class if the clone is expanded.

few,TRBJ1-2,TRBD1,TRBV7-9,CASSQGQNYGYTF,TGTGCCAGCAGCCAGGGACAGAACTATGGCTACACCTTC
.,TRBJ2-1,TRBD1,TRBV24-1,CATEDERTGGYVEQFF,TGTGCCACCGAAGATGAACGGACAGGGGGGTACGTTGAGCAGTTCTTC
once,TRBJ1-1,.,TRBV6-6,CASSSWTHEAFF,TGTGCCAGCAGTTCGTGGACACATGAAGCTTTCTTT
.,TRBJ2-1,TRBD2,TRBV13,CASSPLLAGGPHEQFF,TGTGCCAGCAGCCCCCTACTAGCGGGAGGGCCCCATGAGCAGTTCTTC
.,TRBJ2-1,TRBD2,TRBV7-3,CASSLGVGTSPFF,TGTGCCAGCAGCTTAGGGGTCGGGACTAGCCCATTCTTC
.,TRBJ2-5,TRBD1,TRBV5-4,CASSIGTGEGETQYF,TGTGCCAGCAGCATCGGGACAGGGGAGGGAGAGACCCAGTACTTC
once,TRBJ1-2,TRBD1,TRBV28,CASSIGDRALLRYGYTF,TGTGCCAGCAGTATCGGGGACAGGGCCCTATTGCGGTATGGCTACACCTTC
.,TRBJ2-5,TRBD1,TRBV5-1,CASSLQGAKETQYF,TGCGCCAGCAGCTTACAGGGGGCGAAAGAGACCCAGTACTTC
.,TRBJ1-1,TRBD1,TRBV23-1,CASSPWTGGYTEAFF,TGCGCCAGCAGTCCGTGGACAGGGGGCTACACTGAAGCTTTCTTT
.,TRBJ1-1,TRBD1,TRBV7-9,CASSFTGDTEAFF,TGTGCCAGCAGCTTTACAGGGGACACTGAAGCTTTCTTT
.,TRBJ2-1,.,TRBV28,CASSFGTLNEQFF,TGTGCCAGCAGTTTTGGGACACTCAATGAGCAGTTCTTC
.,TRBJ2-3,TRBD2,TRBV5-4,CASSSAGGRLGTDTQYF,TGTGCCAGCAGCTCAGCGGGAGGGCGACTGGGCACAGATACGCAGTATTTT
few,TRBJ2-7,TRBD1,TRBV7-9,CASSNSGTGSYEQYF,TGTGCCAGCAGCAATTCCGGGACAGGTAGCTACGAGCAGTACTTC
.,TRBJ2-1,TRBD2,TRBV6-1,CASSEFTSGTYNEQFF,TGTGCCAGCAGTGAATTTACTAGCGGGACCTACAATGAGCAGTTCTTC
.,TRBJ2-7,TRBD1,TRBV6-5,CAGGQAYEQYF,TGTGCAGGGGGACAGGCCTACGAGCAGTACTTC